This passage covers 30 T cell receptor beta chains from one sample sequenced in a study of PD-1 blockade in classical Hodgkin lymphoma. All patients experienced relapse after autologous stem cell transplantation, and brentuximab vedotin exposure was variable. Assay used: immunoSEQ multiplex PCR; TCRdb lists only in-frame clones, some missing. The sample records some 46,000 clones, roughly 80% being singletons. Sample: peripheral blood mononuclear cells (PBMCs), taken before the second cycle of nivolumab. These receptors all come from a human donor with classical Hodgkin lymphoma.

In its sample, this clone was seen once. V and J are TRBV2 and TRBJ1-4; a weak D match, TRBD1 (5 bases). The CDR3 runs to 14 residues. The germline V gene has CDR1 SNHLY and CDR2 FYNNEI. Between the trimmed V and J ends, which lost 3 bases and 10 bases, there was a span of 15 bases. The CDR3 loop reads CASSETGERGKLFF. CDR3 sequence (DNA): TGTGCCAGCAGTGAGACGGGGGAACGCGGAAAACTGTTTTTT.

The genes are TRBV6-7 and TRBJ1-2; D call uncertain. TRBV6-7 is classed as an ORF, of uncertain function. V lost 0 bases to trimming and J lost 0 bases, with 14 bases between them. There are 17 residues in the CDR3. The CDR3 loop is CASSYSCGLNTNYGYTF. The CDR3 nucleotides are TGTGCCAGCAGTTACTCCTGCGGCCTCAATACTAACTATGGCTACACCTTC.

This chain connects TRBV14 to TRBJ2-3, with 11 bases fitting TRBD2. CDR1 SGHDN and CDR2 FVKESK come from the germline V gene. This CDR3 has 15 residues. Trimming at V came to 4 bases and at J to 8 bases, leaving 8 bases not matched to a gene. The CDR3 loop is CASSPPRGLAVTQYF. The CDR3 nucleotides are TGTGCCAGCAGCCCACCGCGGGGACTAGCGGTTACGCAGTATTTT. Supplemented by reference TRBV14 and TRBJ2-3, the full variable domain reads EAGVTQFPSHSVIEKGQTVTLRCDPISGHDNLYWYRRVMGKEIKFLLHFVKESKQDESGMPNNRFLAERTGGTYSTLKVQPAELEDSGVYFCASSPPRGLAVTQYFGPGTRLTVL.

This clone was counted only a few times. The V gene is TRBV20-1, the J gene TRBJ1-5; possibly TRBD1 for D (5 bases). Germline V gives CDR1 DFQATT, CDR2 SNEGSKA (reference sequence). The CDR3 consists of 9 residues. The CDR3, as DNA: TGCGGGACTAATCAGCCCCAGCATTTT. Translating it yields CGTNQPQHF.

This clone came up once. A much more abundant neighbour one base away suggests this may be a read error. This chain joins TRBV7-2 and TRBJ2-7, with D possibly TRBD1 on 6 matching bases. Germline CDR1 reads SGHTA; CDR2 reads FQGNSA. V shed 3 bases and J shed 6 bases, with 12 bases lying between them. This CDR3 spans 13 amino acids. The CDR3 spells CASSFHTGCEQYF. CDR3 bases: TGTGCCAGCAGCTTCCACACAGGGTGCGAGCAGTACTTC.

This clone was observed a few times. The chain couples TRBV7-9 to TRBJ1-2; D is perhaps TRBD1 (5 bases). Germline assignment: CDR1 SEHNR and CDR2 FQNEAQ (reference sequence). Deletions cut 2 bases from V and 4 bases from J, with 8 bases between. This CDR3 comprises 13 residues. CDR3 DNA: TGTGCCAGCAGCTTATCAGGGTCCTATGGCTACACCTTC. As protein: CASSLSGSYGYTF.

The J gene is TRBJ1-3, the V gene TRBV12-5; D is unclear. The CDR3 has 13 amino acids. Germline V gives CDR1 LGHNT, CDR2 FRNRAP. Trimming removed 0 bases at V and 4 bases at J, with 4 bases between. The CDR3 DNA sequence: TGTGCTAGTGGTTTGGTACCGGGAAACACCATATATTTT. Translation gives CASGLVPGNTIYF.

In its sample, this clone was seen a few times. V gene TRBV27 combines with J gene TRBJ2-7, with D perhaps matching TRBD1 (5 bases). Germline CDR1 reads MNHEY; CDR2 reads SMNVEV (reference sequence). The CDR3 spans 14 residues. V lost 3 bases and J lost 6, with 15 bases in between. This CDR3 reads CASSFGRVGAEQYF. The CDR3 bases are TGTGCCAGCAGTTTTGGCAGGGTGGGCGCCGAGCAGTACTTC.

V is TRBV30 and J is TRBJ1-5, with a possible D match to TRBD1 (5 bases). The CDR3 extends over 13 amino acids. With 3 bases removed from V and 0 bases from J, the gap between germline ends came to 6 bases. In germline, CDR1 is GTSNPN, CDR2 SVGIG (reference sequence). The CDR3 region has the DNA TGTGCCTGGAGGACAGATAGCAATCAGCCCCAGCATTTT. Protein: CAWRTDSNQPQHF. Combining the CDR3 with reference TRBV30 and TRBJ1-5 gives the whole variable domain SQTIHQWPATLVQPVGSPLSLECTVEGTSNPNLYWYRQAAGRGLQLLFYSVGIGQISSEVPQNLSASRPQDRQFILSSKKLLLSDSGFYLCAWRTDSNQPQHFGDGTRLSIL.

V and J are TRBV4-3 and TRBJ1-3; D gene uncertain. This CDR3 is 17 amino acids long. Germline CDR1 is LGHNA and CDR2 is YSLEER. Trimming stripped 1 base from V and 1 base from J, with 14 bases between. The CDR3 sequence is CASSQGSTEWSGNTIYF. In nucleotides, the CDR3 is TGCGCCAGCAGCCAAGGGAGCACCGAATGGTCTGGAAACACCATATATTTT.

CDR3 amino acids: CASSAAAGELFF. In DNA form, the CDR3 reads TGTGCCAGCAGTGCCGCGGCCGGGGAGCTGTTTTTT. The chain links TRBV27 to TRBJ2-2; D is uncertain. The CDR3 runs 12 residues. The V end was cut by 5 bases, the J end by 6 bases, with 7 bases between. Germline V lookup: CDR1 MNHEY, CDR2 SMNVEV (reference sequence).

This chain uses TRBV27 with TRBJ2-7; 11 nucleotides match TRBD1. Germline V lookup: CDR1 MNHEY, CDR2 SMNVEV (reference sequence). CDR3 length: 16 amino acids. Germline trimming cut 3 bases from V and 4 bases from J; bases unmatched to any gene: 8. CDR3 sequence (DNA): TGTGCCAGCAGTTTCCGGGACAGGGGGAGTAGGTACGAGCAGTACTTC. It codes for CASSFRDRGSRYEQYF.

The chain recombines TRBV9 with TRBJ2-1, with D perhaps being TRBD1 or TRBD2 (6 bases each). The CDR3 has 15 residues. Germline values: CDR1 SGDLS, CDR2 YYNGEE. The V end was cut by 6 bases, the J end by 3 bases, with 16 bases between. The CDR3 loop is CASTMKGGFYNEQFF. In nucleotides, the CDR3 is TGTGCCAGCACCATGAAGGGGGGCTTCTACAATGAGCAGTTCTTC.

The V and J genes are TRBV30 and TRBJ1-4; D is unresolved. Germline-derived CDR1 and CDR2 are GTSNPN and SVGIG (reference sequence). V lost 2 bases and J lost 0, with 7 bases in between. This CDR3 is built from 14 residues. CDR3 nucleotide sequence: TGTGCCTGGAGTTGGAGTGCAACTAATGAAAAACTGTTTTTT. Its protein product is CAWSWSATNEKLFF. Based on the CDR3 plus reference TRBV30 and TRBJ1-4, the full variable domain is SQTIHQWPATLVQPVGSPLSLECTVEGTSNPNLYWYRQAAGRGLQLLFYSVGIGQISSEVPQNLSASRPQDRQFILSSKKLLLSDSGFYLCAWSWSATNEKLFFGSGTQLSVL.

This chain uses TRBV5-1 with TRBJ1-4; maybe TRBD1 (5 bases). V lost 4 bases and J lost 8, with 21 bases in between. This CDR3 is 16 amino acids long. The germline CDR1 and CDR2 sequences are SGHRS and YFSETQ. The CDR3 reads CASSEGGVSVGEKLFF. The DNA of the CDR3 is TGCGCCAGCAGCGAGGGAGGGGTGTCGGTCGGAGAAAAACTGTTTTTT. Supplemented by reference TRBV5-1 and TRBJ1-4, the full variable domain reads KAGVTQTPRYLIKTRGQQVTLSCSPISGHRSVSWYQQTPGQGLQFLFEYFSETQRNKGNFPGRFSGRQFSNSRSEMNVSTLELGDSALYLCASSEGGVSVGEKLFFGSGTQLSVL.

This clone was seen at least ten times. V gene TRBV29-1 combines with J gene TRBJ2-7; 9 nucleotides line up with TRBD1. This CDR3 has 14 amino acids. Germline-derived CDR1 and CDR2 are SQVTM and ANQGSEA. J was trimmed by 6 bases and V by 6 bases; bases with no gene match: 12. DNA of the CDR3: TGCAGCGTGAACGGACAGGGGATAACAAGCGAGCAGTACTTC. Encoded protein: CSVNGQGITSEQYF.

V is TRBV15 and J is TRBJ1-5; D is undetermined. Germline-derived CDR1 and CDR2 are LNHNV and YYDKDF (reference sequence). CDR3 length equals 12 residues. V was clipped by 1 base and J by 5 bases, with 3 bases between them. The CDR3 region is CATSRADQPQHF. The DNA for the CDR3 is TGTGCCACCAGCAGAGCGGATCAGCCCCAGCATTTT.

The gene calls are TRBV6-4 and TRBJ2-3; TRBD2 agrees at 13 bases. Germline V gene lookup returns CDR1 MRHNA and CDR2 SNTAGT. V shed 6 bases and J 1 base; nucleotides not matched to a gene: 16. This CDR3 contains 20 residues. The CDR3 spells CASSGTERTSGSRGTDTQYF. The CDR3 DNA reads as TGTGCCAGCAGCGGTACCGAACGGACTAGCGGGAGTCGGGGCACAGATACGCAGTATTTT.

The J gene is TRBJ1-2, the V gene TRBV4-1, with a possible D match to TRBD1 (6 bases). V was trimmed by 4 bases and J by 8 bases, leaving 23 bases between them. CDR3 length: 16 residues. Looked up from germline, CDR1 is MGHRA and CDR2 is YSYEKL. CDR3: CASSPPLETGARGYTF. DNA for the CDR3: TGCGCCAGCAGCCCCCCCTTGGAAACGGGGGCCCGGGGCTACACCTTC.

The chain couples TRBV6-5 to TRBJ1-3, with 9 bases identical to TRBD1. Germline V CDR1 and CDR2: MNHEY, SVGAGI. The V and J ends lost 5 bases and 2 bases, in that order; junction bases with no gene match: 4. This CDR3 has 15 residues. The CDR3 spells CASSNRGLTGNTIYF. The CDR3 DNA reads TGTGCCAGCAGTAACAGGGGGCTGACTGGAAACACCATATATTTT.

The chain employs TRBV19 and TRBJ2-2; no firm D call. Germline loops: CDR1 LNHDA, CDR2 SQIVND (reference sequence). Trimming stripped 7 bases from V and 0 bases from J, with 9 bases between. CDR3 length equals 14 residues. The CDR3 here is CASTMVANTGELFF. CDR3 DNA: TGTGCCAGTACCATGGTCGCGAACACCGGGGAGCTGTTTTTT.

The chain links TRBV5-6 to TRBJ1-4; TRBD1 aligns across 9 bases. Germline CDR1 and CDR2: SGHDT and YYEEEE. This CDR3 region has 15 residues. J gave up 8 bases and V 6 bases, and 11 bases lay outside the gene matches. The CDR3 DNA reads TGTGCCAGCACCCCGGGACAGGGTTTTGGAGAAAAACTGTTTTTT. This translates into CASTPGQGFGEKLFF. Based on the CDR3 plus reference TRBV5-6 and TRBJ1-4, the full variable domain is DAGVTQSPTHLIKTRGQQVTLRCSPKSGHDTVSWYQQALGQGPQFIFQYYEEEERQRGNFPDRFSGHQFPNYSSELNVNALLLGDSALYLCASTPGQGFGEKLFFGSGTQLSVL.

The chain has TRBV28 and TRBJ2-7; D might be TRBD1 (6 bases). The CDR3 covers 13 residues. Germline V CDR1 and CDR2: MDHEN, SYDVKM. V gave up 3 bases and J gave up 4 bases, with 10 bases separating them. CDR3 nucleotide sequence: TGTGCCAGCAGTTTGCTCCAGGGGTACGAGCAGTACTTC. Residues: CASSLLQGYEQYF.

The V call is TRBV11-3, the J call TRBJ2-5; 9 positions match TRBD1. The CDR3 sequence is 15 residues long. With V trimmed by 1 base and J by 5 bases, 5 bases remained unmatched. Germline values: CDR1 SGHNT, CDR2 YENEEA. This CDR3 reads CASSLVETGGETQYF. For the CDR3, the DNA is TGTGCCAGCAGCTTAGTCGAGACAGGGGGGGAGACCCAGTACTTC. Looking up the rest from reference TRBV11-3 and TRBJ2-5 gives the full variable domain: EAGVVQSPRYKIIEKKQPVAFWCNPISGHNTLYWYLQNLGQGPELLIRYENEEAVDDSQLPKDRFSAERLKGVDSTLKIQPAELGDSAVYLCASSLVETGGETQYFGPGTRLLVL.

V gene TRBV11-3 combines with J gene TRBJ2-1; 7 bases fit TRBD1. Unmatched junction bases numbered 5, after V lost 5 bases and J lost 4 bases. This CDR3 is built from 14 residues. Germline V gives CDR1 SGHNT, CDR2 YENEEA. The CDR3 spells CASSRPGQYNEQFF. As DNA, the CDR3 is TGTGCCAGCAGCCGACCGGGACAGTACAATGAGCAGTTCTTC.

The CDR3 is CASSNREYEQYF. DNA of the CDR3: TGTGCCAGTAGCAACAGGGAGTACGAGCAGTACTTC. This chain connects TRBV19 to TRBJ2-7; tentative D call: TRBD1 (6 bases). Germline CDR1 and CDR2: LNHDA and SQIVND (reference sequence). The CDR3 runs to 12 residues. Between the trimmed V and J ends, which lost 6 bases and 4 bases, there was a span of 10 bases. The full variable domain, completed using reference TRBV19 and TRBJ2-7, is DGGITQSPKYLFRKEGQNVTLSCEQNLNHDAMYWYRQDPGQGLRLIYYSQIVNDFQKGDIAEGYSVSREKKESFPLTVTSAQKNPTAFYLCASSNREYEQYFGPGTRLTVT.

Only a few counts were recorded for this clone. The CDR3 sequence is CASSLAEGETQYF. The CDR3, as DNA: TGTGCCAGCAGTCTAGCGGAGGGGGAGACCCAGTACTTC. J is TRBJ2-5 and V is TRBV27, with 7 bases matching TRBD2. V shed 5 bases, J shed 5 bases, and the junction held 5 bases outside the gene matches. Germline V gene lookup returns CDR1 MNHEY and CDR2 SMNVEV (reference sequence). This CDR3 comprises 13 residues.

The J gene is TRBJ1-2, the V gene TRBV10-3; TRBD1 matches 7 bases. The CDR3 spans 15 residues. Germline V gene sequence: CDR1 ENHRY, CDR2 SYGVKD. Trimming removed 2 bases from V and 4 bases from J; junction bases left unmatched: 7. The CDR3 reads CAISEPPGGPYGYTF. CDR3 sequence (DNA): TGTGCCATCAGTGAGCCTCCAGGGGGGCCCTATGGCTACACCTTC.

The chain employs TRBV7-9 and TRBJ1-5; D gene uncertain. Germline V CDR1 and CDR2: SEHNR, FQNEAQ (reference sequence). The CDR3 has 13 amino acids. Trimming left V 1 base short and J 4 bases short, with 5 bases between. In nucleotides, the CDR3 is TGTGCCAGCAGCTTAGATGGGAATCAGCCCCAGCATTTT. Protein: CASSLDGNQPQHF.

The rearrangement uses TRBV15 and TRBJ1-2, with 8 bases matching TRBD1. CDR3 length equals 15 residues. Trimming removed 2 bases from V and 7 bases from J; junction bases left unmatched: 9. Germline values: CDR1 LNHNV, CDR2 YYDKDF (reference sequence). This CDR3 reads CATSRPMDRVGGYTF. DNA of the CDR3: TGTGCCACCAGCAGACCCATGGACAGGGTAGGTGGCTACACCTTC.